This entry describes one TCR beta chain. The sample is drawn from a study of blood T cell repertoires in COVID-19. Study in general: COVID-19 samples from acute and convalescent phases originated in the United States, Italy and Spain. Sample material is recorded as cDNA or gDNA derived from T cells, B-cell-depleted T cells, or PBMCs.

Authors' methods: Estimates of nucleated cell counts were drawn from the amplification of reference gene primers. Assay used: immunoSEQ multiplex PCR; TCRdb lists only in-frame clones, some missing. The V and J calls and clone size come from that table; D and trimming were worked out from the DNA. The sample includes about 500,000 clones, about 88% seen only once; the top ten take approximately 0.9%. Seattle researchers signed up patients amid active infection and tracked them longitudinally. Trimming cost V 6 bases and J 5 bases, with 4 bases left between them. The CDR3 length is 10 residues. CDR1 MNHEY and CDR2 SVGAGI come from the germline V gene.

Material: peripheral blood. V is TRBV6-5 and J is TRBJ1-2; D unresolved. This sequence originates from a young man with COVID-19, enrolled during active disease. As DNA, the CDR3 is TGTGCCAGCAGCCAATATGGCTACACCTTC. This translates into CASSQYGYTF.